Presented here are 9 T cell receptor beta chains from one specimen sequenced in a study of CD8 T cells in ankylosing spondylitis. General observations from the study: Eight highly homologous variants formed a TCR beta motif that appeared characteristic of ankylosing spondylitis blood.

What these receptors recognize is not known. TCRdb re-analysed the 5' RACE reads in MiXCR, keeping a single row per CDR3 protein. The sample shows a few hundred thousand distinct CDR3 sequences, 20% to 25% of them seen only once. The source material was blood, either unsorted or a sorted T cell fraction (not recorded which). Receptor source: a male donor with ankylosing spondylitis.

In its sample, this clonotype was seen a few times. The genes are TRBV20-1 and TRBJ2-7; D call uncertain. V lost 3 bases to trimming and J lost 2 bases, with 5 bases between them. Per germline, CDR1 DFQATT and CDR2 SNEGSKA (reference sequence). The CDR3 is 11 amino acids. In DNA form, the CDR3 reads TGCAGTGCTAGGTCTCCCTACGAGCAGTACTTC. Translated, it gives CSARSPYEQYF.

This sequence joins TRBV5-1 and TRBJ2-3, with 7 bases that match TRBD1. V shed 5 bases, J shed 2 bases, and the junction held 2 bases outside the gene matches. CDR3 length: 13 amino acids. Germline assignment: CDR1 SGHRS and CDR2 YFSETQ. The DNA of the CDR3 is TGCGCCAGCAGGACAGGGTCCACAGATACGCAGTATTTT. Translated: CASRTGSTDTQYF.

The CDR3 region has the DNA TGTGCCAGCTCACTGGGACAGGGGGTATCTCGTGAGCAGTTCTTC. Translated: CASSLGQGVSREQFF. The rearrangement links TRBV18 to TRBJ2-1; 11 bases align to TRBD1. The CDR3 is 15 residues long. Germline loops: CDR1 KGHSH, CDR2 LQKENI. V lost 4 bases, J lost 9 bases, and 8 bases stayed unmatched.

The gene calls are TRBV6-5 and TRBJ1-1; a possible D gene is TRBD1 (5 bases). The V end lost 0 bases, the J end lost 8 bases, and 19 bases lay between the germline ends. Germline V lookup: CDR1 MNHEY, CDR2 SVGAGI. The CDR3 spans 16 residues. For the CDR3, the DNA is TGTGCCAGCAGTTACTCGAGTAGCTCAGGTGGGACCGAAGCTTTCTTT. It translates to CASSYSSSSGGTEAFF.

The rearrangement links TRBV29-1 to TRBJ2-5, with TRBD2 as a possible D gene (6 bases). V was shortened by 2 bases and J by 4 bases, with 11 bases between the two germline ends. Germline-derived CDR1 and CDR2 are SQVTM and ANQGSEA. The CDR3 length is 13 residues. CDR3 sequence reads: CSVERGKRETQYF. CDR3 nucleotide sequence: TGCAGCGTTGAACGGGGGAAGCGAGAGACCCAGTACTTC.

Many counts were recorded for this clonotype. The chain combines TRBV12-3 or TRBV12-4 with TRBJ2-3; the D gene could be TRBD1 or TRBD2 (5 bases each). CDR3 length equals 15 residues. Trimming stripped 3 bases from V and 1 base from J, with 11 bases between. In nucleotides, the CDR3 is TGTGCCAGCAGTTTGGTCCGGGACGGCACAGATACGCAGTATTTT. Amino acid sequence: CASSLVRDGTDTQYF.

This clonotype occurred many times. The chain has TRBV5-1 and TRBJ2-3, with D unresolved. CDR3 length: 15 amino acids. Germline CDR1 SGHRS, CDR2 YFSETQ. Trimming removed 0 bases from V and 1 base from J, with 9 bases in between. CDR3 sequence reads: CASSLGVAGTDTQYF. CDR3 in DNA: TGCGCCAGCAGCTTGGGAGTAGCAGGCACAGATACGCAGTATTTT.

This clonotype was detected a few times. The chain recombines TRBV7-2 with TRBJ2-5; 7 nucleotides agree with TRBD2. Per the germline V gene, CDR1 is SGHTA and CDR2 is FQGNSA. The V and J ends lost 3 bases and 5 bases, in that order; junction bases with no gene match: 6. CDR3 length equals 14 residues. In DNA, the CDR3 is TGTGCCAGCAGCTTTCAAGCGGGGACGGAGACCCAGTACTTC. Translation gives CASSFQAGTETQYF.

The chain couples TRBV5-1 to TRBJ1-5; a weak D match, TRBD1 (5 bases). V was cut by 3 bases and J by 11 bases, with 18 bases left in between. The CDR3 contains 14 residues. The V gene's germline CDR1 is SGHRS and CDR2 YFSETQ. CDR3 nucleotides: TGCGCCAGCAGCTGGGACCCCGGAGGATCAGCCCAGCATTTT. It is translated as CASSWDPGGSAQHF.